This TCR beta chain was captured by sequencing in a study of early T cells in non-severe SARS-CoV-2 infection. At the level of the study: With bulk RNA from unsorted whole blood as input, sequencing yielded unpaired chains. The study, taken as a whole, reports: Missing private and CD4 specificities, VDJdb matching favored anti-spike CD8 responses.

Individual cDNA molecules received unique molecular identifiers during library preparation. TCRdb processed the 5' RACE reads anew with MiXCR; each CDR3 protein has one entry. The profile shows 20,000 to 30,000 distinct CDR3 sequences, less than 6% of them singletons. About this clonotype: The antigen remains undetermined.

The CDR3 sequence is 12 residues long. Between the trimmed V and J ends, which lost 4 bases and 3 bases, there was a span of 9 bases. Germline assignment: CDR1 SQVTM and CDR2 ANQGSEA. The chain employs TRBV29-1 and TRBJ1-1; perhaps TRBD1 as D (5 bases). The origin of this receptor is an adult who was a healthcare worker with PCR-confirmed SARS-CoV-2 infection or an uninfected control (not recorded which). Sequenced sample: whole blood. CDR3 amino acids: CSVGWGDTEAFF. The DNA for the CDR3 is TGCAGCGTTGGTTGGGGGGACACTGAAGCTTTCTTT.